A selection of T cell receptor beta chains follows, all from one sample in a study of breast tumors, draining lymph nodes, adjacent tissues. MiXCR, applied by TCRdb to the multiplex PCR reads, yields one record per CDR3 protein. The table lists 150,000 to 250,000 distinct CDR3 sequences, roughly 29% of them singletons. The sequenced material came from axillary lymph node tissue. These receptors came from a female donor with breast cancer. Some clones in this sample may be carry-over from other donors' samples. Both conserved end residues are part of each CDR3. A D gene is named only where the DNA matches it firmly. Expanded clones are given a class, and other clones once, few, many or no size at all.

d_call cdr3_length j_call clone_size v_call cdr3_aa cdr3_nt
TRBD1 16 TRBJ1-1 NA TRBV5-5 CASSTTFGTGGIEAFF TGTGCCAGCAGCACAACCTTCGGGACAGGGGGCATTGAAGCTTTCTTT
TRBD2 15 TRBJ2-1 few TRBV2 CASGRGGGVYNEQFF TGTGCCAGCGGCCGTGGCGGGGGGGTCTACAATGAGCAGTTCTTC
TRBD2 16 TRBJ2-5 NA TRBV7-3 CASSPTGGVGNQPQYF TGTGCCAGCAGCCCAACGGGGGGGGTGGGAAATCAGCCCCAGTACTTC
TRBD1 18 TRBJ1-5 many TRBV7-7 CASSFQKPGQGDEQPQHF TGTGCTAGCAGCTTCCAAAAGCCGGGACAGGGGGACGAGCAGCCCCAGCATTTT
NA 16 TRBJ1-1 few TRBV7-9 CASSLEPSGAETEAFF TGTGCCAGCAGCTTAGAACCTTCGGGGGCCGAGACTGAAGCTTTCTTT
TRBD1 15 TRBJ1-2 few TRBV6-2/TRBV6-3 CASSYSIATGNGYTF TGTGCCAGCAGTTACTCGATTGCGACAGGGAACGGCTACACCTTC
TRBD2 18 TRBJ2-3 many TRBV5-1 CASSLGLAGGLIGDTQYF TGCGCCAGCAGCTTGGGTCTAGCGGGAGGTCTGATAGGAGATACGCAGTATTTT
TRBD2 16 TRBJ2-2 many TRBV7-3 CASSLVAGGHTGELFF TGTGCCAGCAGCTTAGTCGCGGGAGGGCACACCGGGGAGCTGTTTTTT
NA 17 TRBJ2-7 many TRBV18 CASSPSDVIRELLGQYF TGTGCCAGCTCACCATCGGATGTGATCCGGGAACTCCTCGGGCAGTACTTC
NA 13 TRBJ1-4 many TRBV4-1 CASSQTAGEKLFF TGCGCCAGCAGCCAGACAGCGGGTGAAAAACTGTTTTTT
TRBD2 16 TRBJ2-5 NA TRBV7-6 CASSQEGGYTGETQYF TGTGCCAGCAGTCAAGAGGGAGGGTACACCGGGGAGACCCAGTACTTC
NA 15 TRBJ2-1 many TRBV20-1 CSAQSGTSSYNEQFF TGCAGTGCCCAATCTGGGACCTCGAGCTACAATGAGCAGTTCTTC
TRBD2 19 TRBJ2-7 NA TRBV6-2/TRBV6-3 CASSYSAGDPGLAVYEQYF TGTGCCAGCAGTTACTCCGCAGGGGACCCGGGACTAGCGGTCTACGAGCAGTACTTC
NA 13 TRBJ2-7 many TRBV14 CASSQAGVHEQYF TGTGCCAGCAGCCAAGCTGGCGTGCACGAGCAGTACTTC
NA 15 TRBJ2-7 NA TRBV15 CATSSARLATEEQYF TGTGCCACCAGCAGTGCTAGACTTGCCACGGAGGAGCAGTACTTC
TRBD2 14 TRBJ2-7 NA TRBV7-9 CASSNSGTYYEQYF TGTGCCAGCAGCAATAGCGGGACCTACTACGAGCAGTACTTC
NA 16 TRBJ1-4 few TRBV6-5 CASSLGGGPLNEKLFF TGTGCCAGCAGCCTAGGAGGAGGGCCACTTAATGAAAAACTGTTTTTT
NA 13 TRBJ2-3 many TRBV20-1 CSVGGSLADTQYF TGCAGTGTTGGAGGGAGCTTGGCGGATACGCAGTATTTT